These 32 T cell receptor beta chains share one sample of origin, sequenced in a study of T cells in Graves' hyperthyroidism and ophthalmopathy. From RNA transcripts, TCR beta CDR3 regions were amplified. HTBI primers were used for first-round RT-PCR of the TCR CDR3. TCRdb called the multiplex PCR reads again in MiXCR, with one record for every CDR3 protein. The table records some 380,000 distinct CDR3 sequences, about 13% of them present only once. Sequenced material: blood. The receptor source for this set is a man aged 30-40 years with Graves' hyperthyroidism that later progressed to Graves' ophthalmopathy.

This clonotype was found many times. J is TRBJ2-1 and V is TRBV5-1, with D maybe TRBD1 (6 bases). This CDR3 contains 14 residues. Germline V gene data show CDR1 as SGHRS and CDR2 as YFSETQ. V was cut by 0 bases and J by 8 bases, with 12 bases left in between. The chain's CDR3 is CASSLAVGGDEQFF. The CDR3 coding sequence is TGCGCCAGCAGCTTGGCCGTAGGGGGAGATGAGCAGTTCTTC.

The chain uses TRBV7-6 and TRBJ2-1; D unclear. The germline V and J ends were trimmed by 1 base and 1 base, with 11 bases remaining between them. CDR3 length equals 16 residues. Germline assignment: CDR1 SGHVS and CDR2 FNYEAQ. The CDR3 region has the DNA TGTGCCAGCAGCTTAGTGTTGGCTGAATCCTACAATGAGCAGTTCTTC. It encodes CASSLVLAESYNEQFF.

This clonotype came up a few times. The rearrangement joins TRBV25-1 to TRBJ1-2; 10 bases match TRBD1. The CDR3 runs to 15 residues. In germline, CDR1 is MGHDK, CDR2 SYGVNS. V was clipped by 5 bases and J by 4 bases; unmatched bases: 7. The CDR3 coding sequence is TGTGCCAGCAGTACTGACAGGGGGCGGTTCTATGGCTACACCTTC. This sequence encodes CASSTDRGRFYGYTF.

This clonotype was recorded a few times. The chain uses TRBV7-3 and TRBJ2-5, with TRBD2 identical over 9 bases. There are 15 residues in the CDR3. The germline gives CDR1 SGHTA, CDR2 FQGTGA. The J segment lost 5 bases and the V segment lost 2 bases, leaving 6 bases of the junction unmatched. CDR3 in DNA: TGTGCCAGCAGCTTACGGGCGGGGGGGCCCGAGACCCAGTACTTC. This gives the protein CASSLRAGGPETQYF.

A few counts support this clonotype. The chain joins TRBV20-1 to TRBJ2-5, with 9 bases that match TRBD1. V shed 8 bases and J 2 bases; nucleotides not matched to a gene: 24. This CDR3 spans 19 amino acids. Per germline, CDR1 DFQATT and CDR2 SNEGSKA (reference sequence). CDR3 amino acids: CSTTDVGGTGTIKQETQYF. The CDR3 DNA reads TGCAGTACTACCGACGTTGGTGGGACAGGGACCATAAAGCAAGAGACCCAGTACTTC.

This clonotype was picked up many times. This CDR3 is CSGRTGVGETQYF. CDR3 DNA: TGCAGCGGAAGGACAGGGGTAGGGGAGACCCAGTACTTC. The chain employs TRBV29-1 and TRBJ2-5; 9 bases fit TRBD1. The CDR3 consists of 13 residues. V trimming: 7 bases; J trimming: 5 bases; junction bases outside the gene matches: 8. The germline gives CDR1 SQVTM, CDR2 ANQGSEA. The complete variable domain, with remaining parts taken from reference TRBV29-1 and TRBJ2-5, reads SAVISQKPSRDICQRGTSLTIQCQVDSQVTMMFWYRQQPGQSLTLIATANQGSEATYESGFVIDKFPISRPNLTFSTLTVSNMSPEDSSIYLCSGRTGVGETQYFGPGTRLLVL.

The V gene is TRBV4-2, the J gene TRBJ1-1; no clear D. The CDR3 has 16 amino acids. The germline V gene has CDR1 LGHNA and CDR2 YNFKEQ. Trimming cost V 0 bases and J 1 base, with 12 bases left between them. The CDR3 sequence: CASSQESTARNTEAFF. CDR3 DNA sequence: TGTGCCAGCAGCCAAGAATCGACCGCAAGGAACACTGAAGCTTTCTTT.

This rearrangement joins TRBV24-1 to TRBJ2-2; D not resolved. V shed 7 bases and J shed 4 bases, with 9 bases lying between them. The germline CDR1 and CDR2 sequences are KGHDR and SFDVKD. This CDR3 is built from 13 residues. CDR3: CATRARTTGELFF. CDR3 DNA sequence: TGTGCCACCAGAGCACGCACCACCGGGGAGCTGTTTTTT.

This clonotype turned up a few times. This sequence joins TRBV18 and TRBJ2-1; perhaps TRBD2 as D (6 bases). The germline V gene encodes CDR1 KGHSH and CDR2 LQKENI. The CDR3 runs 15 residues. The V gene lost 0 bases and the J gene lost 3 bases, with 9 bases spanning the gap. The CDR3 reads CASSPPEGLYNEQFF. The CDR3 DNA is TGTGCCAGCTCACCACCGGAGGGGCTCTACAATGAGCAGTTCTTC.

The CDR3 loop is CSVDRQGPTYGYTF. The DNA for the CDR3 is TGCAGCGTCGACAGACAGGGCCCAACCTATGGCTACACCTTC. The genes are TRBV29-1 and TRBJ1-2; 7 bases are shared with TRBD1. CDR3 length: 14 amino acids. The junction had 11 bases not matched to a gene; V was cut back by 6 bases and J by 4 bases. The germline gives CDR1 SQVTM, CDR2 ANQGSEA.

This clonotype occurred a few times. The V gene is TRBV19, the J gene TRBJ1-6; weak D call: TRBD1 (5 bases). Looked up from germline, CDR1 is LNHDA and CDR2 is SQIVND (reference sequence). The germline V and J ends were trimmed by 4 bases and 4 bases, with 11 bases remaining between them. There are 15 residues in the CDR3. Here the CDR3 reads CASSKAGDYNSPLHF. The CDR3 DNA is TGTGCCAGTAGTAAGGCGGGGGATTATAATTCACCCCTCCACTTT.

This clonotype was seen at least ten times. One end of the junction varies from germline; a read error may be responsible. V is TRBV2 and J is TRBJ2-5; D tentatively fits TRBD1 or TRBD2 (5 bases each). Germline CDR1 and CDR2: SNHLY and FYNNEI. The CDR3 is made up of 12 amino acids. CDR3 bases: TGTGCCAGCAATTGGAGGATAGGACACATGGACTTC. This sequence encodes CASNWRIGHMDF.

This clonotype was counted a single time. V gene TRBV4-1 combines with J gene TRBJ2-7; D might be TRBD1 or TRBD2, each matching 7 bases. The CDR3 is 16 amino acids. Germline lookup yields CDR1 MGHRA and CDR2 YSYEKL. V was pared by 1 base and J by 0 bases, with 13 bases between. The CDR3 region has the DNA TGCGCCAGCAGCCAAGCCCGCAGGGGGGGCTCCTACGAGCAGTACTTC. It codes for CASSQARRGGSYEQYF.

This clonotype was observed many times. This sequence joins TRBV6-6 and TRBJ1-1; perhaps TRBD1 as D (6 bases). The CDR3 extends over 17 amino acids. Trimming left V 1 base short and J 1 base short, with 16 bases between. Germline lookup yields CDR1 MNHNY and CDR2 SVGAGI (reference sequence). CDR3 DNA: TGTGCCAGCAGTTACTATTGGGGGGCCGCCACGAACACTGAAGCTTTCTTT. This sequence encodes CASSYYWGAATNTEAFF.

This clonotype was observed at least ten times. V usage is TRBV11-2 and J usage is TRBJ1-2; unclear D gene. The CDR3 runs to 14 residues. Germline CDR1 reads SGHAT; CDR2 reads FQNNGV. Trimming cost V 5 bases and J 4 bases, with 14 bases left between them. The CDR3 DNA sequence: TGTGCCAGCAGCCCCTTGACCGATACCTATGGCTACACCTTC. Translated, it gives CASSPLTDTYGYTF.

This clonotype was counted ten times or more. The chain carries TRBV18 and TRBJ1-2; 7 positions agree with TRBD1. CDR1 and CDR2 (germline): KGHSH, LQKENI. CDR3 length: 16 residues. The V gene end was trimmed by 1 base and the J gene end by 3 bases; junction bases not matched to a gene: 8. CDR3 protein: CASSPRADRVDYGYTF. The CDR3 DNA reads TGTGCCAGCTCACCACGCGCCGACAGGGTCGACTATGGCTACACCTTC.

This clonotype was picked up many times. The chain links TRBV7-9 to TRBJ2-5; 7 bases are shared with TRBD1. Germline V gives CDR1 SEHNR, CDR2 FQNEAQ (reference sequence). V lost 6 bases to trimming and J lost 5 bases; unmatched junction nucleotides: 15. The CDR3 has 16 residues. This CDR3 is CASSFVGGVRGETQYF. Written as DNA, the CDR3 is TGTGCCAGCAGTTTTGTAGGGGGCGTCCGAGGGGAGACCCAGTACTTC.

This clonotype was observed at least ten times. The chain uses TRBV4-1 and TRBJ1-2; D gene unclear. Per the germline V gene, CDR1 is MGHRA and CDR2 is YSYEKL. V lost 2 bases to trimming and J lost 7 bases, with 17 bases between them. The CDR3 contains 15 residues. The CDR3 coding sequence is TGCGCCAGCAGCCAAAACGATGCCGCAATGGGTGGCTACACCTTC. This codes for CASSQNDAAMGGYTF.

The genes are TRBV28 and TRBJ1-3, with D possibly matching TRBD1 (6 bases). This CDR3 has 17 residues. Germline V gives CDR1 MDHEN, CDR2 SYDVKM. Trimming pared 2 bases from V and 0 bases from J, leaving 14 bases between. DNA of the CDR3: TGTGCCAGCAGTTTAGGCTACAGGGCTCGCTCTGGAAACACCATATATTTT. Its translation is CASSLGYRARSGNTIYF. The entire variable domain, with the rest obtained from reference TRBV28 and TRBJ1-3, is as follows: DVKVTQSSRYLVKRTGEKVFLECVQDMDHENMFWYRQDPGLGLRLIYFSYDVKMKEKGDIPEGYSVSREKKERFSLILESASTNQTSMYLCASSLGYRARSGNTIYFGEGSWLTVV.

This clonotype has at least ten counts. CDR3 DNA: TGCAGCGTTCCTCAGGGTCTGGAGCAGTACTTC. This translates into CSVPQGLEQYF. The chain links TRBV29-1 to TRBJ2-7; D might be TRBD1 (5 bases). From germline, CDR1 is SQVTM and CDR2 ANQGSEA. Trimming removed 5 bases at V and 7 bases at J, with 12 bases between. The CDR3 sequence is 11 residues long.

The chain uses TRBV19 and TRBJ2-7; possible D gene TRBD1, 6 bases. The CDR3 covers 13 residues. The V end was cut by 3 bases, the J end by 2 bases, with 8 bases between. Per the germline V gene, CDR1 is LNHDA and CDR2 is SQIVND (reference sequence). CDR3 nucleotide sequence: TGTGCCAGTAGTATTACAGGGACCTACGAGCAGTACTTC. It specifies CASSITGTYEQYF.

This chain joins TRBV12-3 or TRBV12-4 and TRBJ1-2; D is uncertain. This CDR3 is built from 12 residues. Trimming pared 8 bases from V and 6 bases from J, leaving 13 bases between. CDR3 nucleotide sequence: TGTGCCAGCCAGTCGCCGGGTGATGGCTACACCTTC. Translating it yields CASQSPGDGYTF.

This clonotype was counted many times. The chain employs TRBV11-2 and TRBJ2-5; the D is unclear. Germline CDR1 and CDR2: SGHAT and FQNNGV. V dropped 5 bases and J dropped 5 bases, with 9 bases sitting between them. This CDR3 is 12 amino acids long. Here the CDR3 DNA reads TGTGCCAGCAGCCTGAGAAGTGAGACCCAGTACTTC. It translates to CASSLRSETQYF. Drawing the rest from reference TRBV11-2 and TRBJ2-5, the complete variable domain is EAGVAQSPRYKIIEKRQSVAFWCNPISGHATLYWYQQILGQGPKLLIQFQNNGVVDDSQLPKDRFSAERLKGVDSTLKIQPAKLEDSAVYLCASSLRSETQYFGPGTRLLVL.

The table lists this clonotype with many counts. The rearrangement joins TRBV5-4 to TRBJ2-5, with D perhaps matching TRBD1 (5 bases). Germline values: CDR1 SGHNT, CDR2 YYREEE (reference sequence). The ends were cut back, 4 bases at V and 2 bases at J, with 9 bases in the middle. The CDR3 has 13 residues. CDR3: CASSATGQETQYF. CDR3 DNA sequence: TGTGCCAGCAGCGCCACAGGTCAAGAGACCCAGTACTTC. Looking up the rest from reference TRBV5-4 and TRBJ2-5 gives the full variable domain: ETGVTQSPTHLIKTRGQQVTLRCSSQSGHNTVSWYQQALGQGPQFIFQYYREEENGRGNFPPRFSGLQFPNYSSELNVNALELDDSALYLCASSATGQETQYFGPGTRLLVL.

This clonotype showed up just a few times. The chain employs TRBV5-1 and TRBJ2-1; the D gene could be TRBD1 or TRBD2 (5 bases each). This CDR3 is 13 amino acids long. CDR1 SGHRS and CDR2 YFSETQ come from the germline V gene. V was shortened by 3 bases and J by 5 bases, with 9 bases between the two germline ends. CDR3: CASSWDGNNEQFF. CDR3 in DNA: TGCGCCAGCAGCTGGGACGGAAACAATGAGCAGTTCTTC.

Ten or more counts support this clonotype. The J gene is TRBJ2-1, the V gene TRBV7-9; 10 bases are shared with TRBD1. This CDR3 spans 16 amino acids. Trimming removed 5 bases from V and 2 bases from J; junction bases left unmatched: 6. The germline CDR1 and CDR2 sequences are SEHNR and FQNEAQ (reference sequence). CDR3 region: CASSPLGTGAYNEQFF. CDR3 bases: TGTGCCAGCAGCCCGCTGGGGACAGGGGCCTACAATGAGCAGTTCTTC.

The table lists this clonotype with a few counts. This rearrangement joins TRBV2 to TRBJ1-2; D uncertain. Trimming left V 6 bases short and J 4 bases short, with 6 bases between. Per the germline V gene, CDR1 is SNHLY and CDR2 is FYNNEI. The CDR3 has 11 amino acids. The DNA for the CDR3 is TGTGCCAGCAGCTGGAGCTATGGCTACACCTTC. This encodes CASSWSYGYTF.

This chain uses TRBV12-3 or TRBV12-4 with TRBJ2-1; D call uncertain. The V and J ends lost 2 bases and 7 bases respectively, with 15 bases between them. The CDR3 totals 15 residues. Written as DNA, the CDR3 is TGTGCCAGCAGTTTAAGGAGAATGAGTGGAAATGAGCAGTTCTTC. This sequence encodes CASSLRRMSGNEQFF.

This clonotype showed up just a few times. The chain has TRBV18 and TRBJ1-6; D is unresolved. V lost 3 bases to trimming and J lost 10 bases, with 10 bases between them. Germline assignment: CDR1 KGHSH and CDR2 LQKENI. The length of the CDR3 is 13 residues. The CDR3 here is CASSPAVGSPLHF. The DNA of the CDR3 is TGTGCCAGCTCACCTGCCGTGGGGTCACCCCTCCACTTT.

This clonotype was seen many times. The rearrangement uses TRBV6-1 and TRBJ2-5; 8 nucleotides agree with TRBD1. Germline CDR1 MNHNS, CDR2 SASEGT. The trim removed 5 bases at V and 1 base at J, leaving 3 bases unmatched. The CDR3 covers 14 residues. CDR3 residues: CASSPRGPQETQYF. CDR3 nucleotides: TGTGCCAGCAGTCCCAGGGGGCCCCAAGAGACCCAGTACTTC.

This clonotype was seen repeatedly, ten times or more. The V call is TRBV6-1, the J call TRBJ1-2, with TRBD1 matching 7 bases. The germline V gene has CDR1 MNHNS and CDR2 SASEGT. V was pared by 5 bases and J by 1 base, with 10 bases of the junction left unmatched. CDR3 length equals 16 residues. The CDR3 DNA follows: TGTGCCAGCAGTTACCCCCTGCAGGGGGGTAACTATGGCTACACCTTC. Translation: CASSYPLQGGNYGYTF.

This clonotype was found many times. Written as DNA, the CDR3 is TGCGCCAGCAGCTTTCGACAGGCTGTGGGTGAGCAGTTCTTC. Protein: CASSFRQAVGEQFF. The V call is TRBV5-1, the J call TRBJ2-1, with D tentatively TRBD1 (6 bases). CDR1 is SGHRS and CDR2 is YFSETQ in the germline V gene. CDR3 length equals 14 residues. V lost 2 bases and J lost 9, with 15 bases in between.